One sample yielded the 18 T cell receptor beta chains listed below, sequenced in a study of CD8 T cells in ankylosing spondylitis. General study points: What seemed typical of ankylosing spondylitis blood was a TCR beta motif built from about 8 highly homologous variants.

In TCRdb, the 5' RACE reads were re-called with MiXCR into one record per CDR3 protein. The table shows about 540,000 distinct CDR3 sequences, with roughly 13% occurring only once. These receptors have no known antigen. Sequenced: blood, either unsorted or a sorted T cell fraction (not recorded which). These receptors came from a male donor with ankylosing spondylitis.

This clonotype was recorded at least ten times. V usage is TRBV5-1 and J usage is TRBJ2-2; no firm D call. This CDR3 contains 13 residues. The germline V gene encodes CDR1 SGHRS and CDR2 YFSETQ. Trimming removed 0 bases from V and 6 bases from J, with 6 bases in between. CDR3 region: CASSLEIPGELFF. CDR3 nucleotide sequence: TGCGCCAGCAGCTTGGAGATTCCCGGGGAGCTGTTTTTT. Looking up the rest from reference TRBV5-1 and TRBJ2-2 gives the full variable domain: KAGVTQTPRYLIKTRGQQVTLSCSPISGHRSVSWYQQTPGQGLQFLFEYFSETQRNKGNFPGRFSGRQFSNSRSEMNVSTLELGDSALYLCASSLEIPGELFFGEGSRLTVL.

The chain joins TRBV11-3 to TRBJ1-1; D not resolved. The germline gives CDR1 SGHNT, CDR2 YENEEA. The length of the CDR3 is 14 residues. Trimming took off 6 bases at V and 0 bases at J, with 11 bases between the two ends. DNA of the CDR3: TGTGCCAGCAGTAGAGGCCATATGAACACTGAAGCTTTCTTT. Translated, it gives CASSRGHMNTEAFF.

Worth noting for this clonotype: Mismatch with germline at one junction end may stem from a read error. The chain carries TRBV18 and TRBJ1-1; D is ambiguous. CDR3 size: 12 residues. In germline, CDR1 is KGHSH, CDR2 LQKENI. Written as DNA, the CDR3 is TGTGTCAGCTCGGTGGGTGAGGGTGAAGCTTTCTTT. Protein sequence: CVSSVGEGEAFF.

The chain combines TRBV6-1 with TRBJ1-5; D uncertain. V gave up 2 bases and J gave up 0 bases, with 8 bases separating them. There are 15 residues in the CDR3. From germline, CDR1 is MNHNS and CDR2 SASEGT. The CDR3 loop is CASSEYSYSNQPQHF. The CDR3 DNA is TGTGCCAGCAGTGAATACAGCTATAGCAATCAGCCCCAGCATTTT.

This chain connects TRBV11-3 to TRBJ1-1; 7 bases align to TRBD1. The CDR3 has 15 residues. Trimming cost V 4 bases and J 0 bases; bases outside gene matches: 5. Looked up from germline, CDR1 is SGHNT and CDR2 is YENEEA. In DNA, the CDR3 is TGTGCCAGCAGCTCGGAGGGGACAGTGAACACTGAAGCTTTCTTT. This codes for CASSSEGTVNTEAFF.

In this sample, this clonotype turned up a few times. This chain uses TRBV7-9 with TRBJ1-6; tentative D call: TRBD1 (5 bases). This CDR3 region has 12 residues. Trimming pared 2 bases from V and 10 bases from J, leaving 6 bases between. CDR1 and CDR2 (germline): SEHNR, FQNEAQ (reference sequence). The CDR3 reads CASSLKGSPLHF. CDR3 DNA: TGTGCCAGCAGCTTAAAGGGGTCACCCCTCCACTTT.

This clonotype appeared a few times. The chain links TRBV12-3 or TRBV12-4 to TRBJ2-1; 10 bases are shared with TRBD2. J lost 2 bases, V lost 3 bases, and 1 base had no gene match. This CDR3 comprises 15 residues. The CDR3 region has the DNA TGTGCCAGCAGTTTCAGCGGGAGGGCCTACAATGAGCAGTTCTTC. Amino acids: CASSFSGRAYNEQFF.

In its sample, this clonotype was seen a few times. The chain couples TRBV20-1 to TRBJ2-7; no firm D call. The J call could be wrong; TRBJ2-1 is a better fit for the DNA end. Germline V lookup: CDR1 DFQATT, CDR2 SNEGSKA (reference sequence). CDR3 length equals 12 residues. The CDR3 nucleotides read TGCAGTGCTTCAACGGACGGCTACGAGCAGTTCTTC. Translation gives CSASTDGYEQFF.

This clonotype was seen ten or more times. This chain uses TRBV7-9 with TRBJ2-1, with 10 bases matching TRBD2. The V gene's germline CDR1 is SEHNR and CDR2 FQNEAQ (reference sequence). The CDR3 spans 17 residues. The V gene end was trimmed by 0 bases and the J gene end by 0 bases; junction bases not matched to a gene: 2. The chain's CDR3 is CASSLASGRSSYNEQFF. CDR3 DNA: TGTGCCAGCAGCTTAGCTAGCGGGAGGAGCTCCTACAATGAGCAGTTCTTC.

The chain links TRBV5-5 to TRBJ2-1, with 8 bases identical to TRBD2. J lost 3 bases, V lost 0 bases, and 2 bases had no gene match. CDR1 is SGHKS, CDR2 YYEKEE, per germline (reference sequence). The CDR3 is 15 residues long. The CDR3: CASSLGSGNYNEQFF. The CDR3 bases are TGTGCCAGCAGCTTGGGTAGCGGGAACTACAATGAGCAGTTCTTC.

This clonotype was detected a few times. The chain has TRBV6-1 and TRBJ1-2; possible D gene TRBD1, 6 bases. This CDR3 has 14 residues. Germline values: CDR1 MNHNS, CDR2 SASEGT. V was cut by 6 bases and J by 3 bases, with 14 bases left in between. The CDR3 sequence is CASSLDRSDYGYTF. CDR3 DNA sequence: TGTGCCAGCAGCCTCGACAGGTCGGACTATGGCTACACCTTC.

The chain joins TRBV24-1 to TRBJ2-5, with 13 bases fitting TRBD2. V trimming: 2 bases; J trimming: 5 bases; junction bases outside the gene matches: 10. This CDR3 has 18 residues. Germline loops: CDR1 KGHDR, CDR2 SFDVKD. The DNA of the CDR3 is TGTGCCACCAGTGATTCGAACAGGGGACTAGCGGGATCTGAGACCCAGTACTTC. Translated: CATSDSNRGLAGSETQYF.

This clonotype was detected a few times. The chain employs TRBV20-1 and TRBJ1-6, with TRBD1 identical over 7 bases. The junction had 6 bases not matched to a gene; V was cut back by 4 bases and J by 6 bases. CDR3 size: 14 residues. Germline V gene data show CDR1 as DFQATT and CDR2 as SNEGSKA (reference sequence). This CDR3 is CSATGTDINSPLHF. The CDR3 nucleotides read TGCAGTGCTACCGGGACAGACATTAATTCACCCCTCCACTTT.

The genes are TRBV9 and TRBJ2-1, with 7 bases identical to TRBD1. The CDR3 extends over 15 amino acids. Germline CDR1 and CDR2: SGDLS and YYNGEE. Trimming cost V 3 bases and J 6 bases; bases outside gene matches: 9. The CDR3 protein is CASSASPTGSNEQFF. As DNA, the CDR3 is TGTGCCAGCAGCGCCTCCCCGACAGGGTCCAATGAGCAGTTCTTC.

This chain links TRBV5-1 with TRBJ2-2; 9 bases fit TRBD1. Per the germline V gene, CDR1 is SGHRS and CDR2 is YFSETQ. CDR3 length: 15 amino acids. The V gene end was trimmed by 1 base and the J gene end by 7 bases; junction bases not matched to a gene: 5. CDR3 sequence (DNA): TGCGCCAGCAGCTTGACAGGGGGCAAAATCGGGGAGCTGTTTTTT. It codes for CASSLTGGKIGELFF.

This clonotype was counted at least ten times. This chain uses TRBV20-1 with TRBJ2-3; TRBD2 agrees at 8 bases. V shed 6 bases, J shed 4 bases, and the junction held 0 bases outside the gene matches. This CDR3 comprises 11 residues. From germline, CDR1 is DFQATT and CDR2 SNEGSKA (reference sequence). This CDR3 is CSAGGADTQYF. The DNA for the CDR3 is TGCAGTGCCGGGGGGGCAGATACGCAGTATTTT.

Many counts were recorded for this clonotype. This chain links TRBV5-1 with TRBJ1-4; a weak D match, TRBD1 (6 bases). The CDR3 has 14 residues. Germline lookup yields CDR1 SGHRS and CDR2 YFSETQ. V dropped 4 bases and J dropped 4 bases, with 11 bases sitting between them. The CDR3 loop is CASSKQGFNEKLFF. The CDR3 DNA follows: TGCGCCAGCAGCAAACAGGGTTTTAATGAAAAACTGTTTTTT.

Written as DNA, the CDR3 is TGTGCCAGCAGCCCCGAGACAGGGCCCCGGGAGGGCAGGGAGCAGTTCTTC. This codes for CASSPETGPREGREQFF. The V gene is TRBV27, the J gene TRBJ2-1, with a weak D call TRBD2 (8 bases). The CDR3 has 17 residues. With 6 bases removed from V and 10 bases from J, the gap between germline ends came to 28 bases. Germline CDR1 and CDR2: MNHEY and SMNVEV (reference sequence).